What follows are 21 T cell receptor beta chains derived from one specimen sequenced in a study of T-cell reconstitution after alpha-beta-depleted transplantation in children. Preparing the TCRbeta library involved the use of unique molecular identifiers. In TCRdb, the PCR reads were re-called with MiXCR into one record per CDR3 protein. Found here are around 600,000 distinct CDR3 sequences, approximately 10% of them singletons; the top ten hold approximately 4.1%. The source material was PBMCs from the stem cell graft donor, sampled from the stem cell graft. All receptors come from a human donor who donated a stem cell graft to a child with acute myeloid leukemia.

The chain uses TRBV6-2 or TRBV6-3 and TRBJ2-5; 10 nucleotides align to TRBD2. The CDR3 totals 17 residues. The germline V gene has CDR1 MNHEY and CDR2 SVGEGT. Unmatched junction bases numbered 10, after V lost 4 bases and J lost 2 bases. Written as DNA, the CDR3 is TGTGCCAGCAGTTGGTCGCTAGCGGGAGCTTATCAAGAGACCCAGTACTTC. Its translation is CASSWSLAGAYQETQYF.

This chain connects TRBV5-1 to TRBJ1-3; TRBD1 agrees at 7 bases. This CDR3 spans 16 amino acids. Germline trimming cut 0 bases from V and 0 bases from J; bases unmatched to any gene: 3. Germline V gene sequence: CDR1 SGHRS, CDR2 YFSETQ. The CDR3 sequence is CASSLGTGHSGNTIYF. DNA of the CDR3: TGCGCCAGCAGCTTGGGGACAGGCCACTCTGGAAACACCATATATTTT.

This clonotype was detected ten times or more. This chain joins TRBV20-1 and TRBJ1-5; D unclear. The V and J ends lost 3 bases and 1 base respectively, with 16 bases between them. CDR3 length: 16 residues. CDR1 and CDR2 from the germline V gene are DFQATT and SNEGSKA (reference sequence). The CDR3 sequence is CSASVGNRWSNQPQHF. For the CDR3, the DNA is TGCAGTGCTAGTGTCGGGAATCGGTGGAGCAATCAGCCCCAGCATTTT.

At least ten counts were recorded for this clonotype. The rearrangement uses TRBV5-1 and TRBJ1-5; 9 bases are shared with TRBD1. V was clipped by 0 bases and J by 5 bases; unmatched bases: 3. This CDR3 spans 15 amino acids. The V gene's germline CDR1 is SGHRS and CDR2 YFSETQ. This CDR3 reads CASSLDGQGYQPQHF. CDR3 in DNA: TGCGCCAGCAGCTTGGACGGACAGGGGTATCAGCCCCAGCATTTT. Filled out from reference TRBV5-1 and TRBJ1-5, the complete variable domain reads KAGVTQTPRYLIKTRGQQVTLSCSPISGHRSVSWYQQTPGQGLQFLFEYFSETQRNKGNFPGRFSGRQFSNSRSEMNVSTLELGDSALYLCASSLDGQGYQPQHFGDGTRLSIL.

This clonotype was recorded at least ten times. The chain uses TRBV6-2 or TRBV6-3 and TRBJ2-3; 9 bases are shared with TRBD2. Germline V CDR1 and CDR2: MNHEY, SVGEGT. The length of the CDR3 is 16 residues. V dropped 1 base and J dropped 6; count of bases not matched to a gene: 8. CDR3 in amino acids: CASSYYGGRAFDTQYF. The CDR3 DNA reads TGTGCCAGCAGTTACTACGGCGGGAGGGCCTTTGATACGCAGTATTTT.

The chain employs TRBV5-1 and TRBJ1-1, with no clear D. Germline values: CDR1 SGHRS, CDR2 YFSETQ. V was shortened by 3 bases and J by 1 base, with 7 bases between the two germline ends. The CDR3 has 13 amino acids. Here the CDR3 reads CASSSSGNTEAFF. The CDR3 DNA is TGCGCCAGCAGCTCCTCGGGGAACACTGAAGCTTTCTTT. Drawing the rest from reference TRBV5-1 and TRBJ1-1, the complete variable domain is KAGVTQTPRYLIKTRGQQVTLSCSPISGHRSVSWYQQTPGQGLQFLFEYFSETQRNKGNFPGRFSGRQFSNSRSEMNVSTLELGDSALYLCASSSSGNTEAFFGQGTRLTVV.

This clonotype was counted only a few times. This chain joins TRBV6-2 or TRBV6-3 and TRBJ2-5; D is ambiguous. Germline-derived CDR1 and CDR2 are MNHEY and SVGEGT. Trimming took off 7 bases at V and 2 bases at J, with 14 bases between the two ends. The CDR3 runs to 14 residues. The CDR3 bases are TGTGCCAGCAACCGACTGGAGTTTCAAGAGACCCAGTACTTC. It translates to CASNRLEFQETQYF.

The chain joins TRBV20-1 to TRBJ2-7, with 12 bases identical to TRBD2. Losses at the gene ends were 3 bases for V and 0 bases for J; bases not matched to a gene: 3. The CDR3 spans 15 residues. CDR1 is DFQATT and CDR2 is SNEGSKA in the germline V gene (reference sequence). The CDR3 sequence: CSASLGLAGSYEQYF. The CDR3 nucleotides read TGCAGTGCTAGCCTGGGACTAGCGGGCTCCTACGAGCAGTACTTC.

This clonotype was seen ten or more times. The chain has TRBV7-2 and TRBJ2-7; TRBD2 agrees at 7 bases. Germline assignment: CDR1 SGHTA and CDR2 FQGNSA. The CDR3 extends over 13 amino acids. V shed 6 bases and J 6 bases; nucleotides not matched to a gene: 8. The CDR3 DNA is TGTGCCAGCAGTCCCGGACTAGTGGGCGAGCAGTACTTC. Translation: CASSPGLVGEQYF.

The chain joins TRBV7-9 to TRBJ2-7; 9 bases are a match to TRBD2. The CDR3 extends over 15 amino acids. The V gene end was trimmed by 5 bases and the J gene end by 3 bases; junction bases not matched to a gene: 8. CDR1 SEHNR and CDR2 FQNEAQ come from the germline V gene (reference sequence). CDR3 DNA: TGTGCCAGCAGCCGCATGACTAGCGGTCTCTACGAGCAGTACTTC. It yields the protein CASSRMTSGLYEQYF. Based on the CDR3 plus reference TRBV7-9 and TRBJ2-7, the full variable domain is DTGVSQNPRHKITKRGQNVTFRCDPISEHNRLYWYRQTLGQGPEFLTYFQNEAQLEKSRLLSDRFSAERPKGSFSTLEIQRTEQGDSAMYLCASSRMTSGLYEQYFGPGTRLTVT.

This clonotype came up a few times. Relative to the germline gene, one junction end is altered; a read error may explain this. The chain links TRBV20-1 to TRBJ2-1; TRBD2 matches 8 bases. Per the germline V gene, CDR1 is DFQATT and CDR2 is SNEGSKA (reference sequence). The CDR3 has 17 amino acids. The CDR3 DNA is TGCTGTGCTAGAGAGCTAGCGGGTTCTGGGGGCTACAATGAGCAGTTCTTC. It yields the protein CCARELAGSGGYNEQFF.

About this clonotype itself: The junction shows a germline mismatch at one end, possibly a read error. The chain recombines TRBV20-1 with TRBJ1-4, with TRBD1 matching 10 bases. Germline assignment: CDR1 DFQATT and CDR2 SNEGSKA (reference sequence). This CDR3 is built from 14 residues. The chain's CDR3 is CCARRGQGTEKLFF. CDR3 coding DNA: TGCTGTGCTAGGAGGGGACAGGGGACTGAAAAACTGTTTTTT.

This clonotype has a count of ten or more. The V call is TRBV3-1, the J call TRBJ1-5, with 11 bases fitting TRBD1. The CDR3 is 15 residues long. The V and J ends lost 6 bases and 2 bases, in that order; junction bases with no gene match: 3. Germline V gene lookup returns CDR1 LGHDT and CDR2 YNNKEL (reference sequence). The CDR3: CASSWGQGGNQPQHF. CDR3 in DNA: TGTGCCAGCAGTTGGGGACAGGGGGGCAATCAGCCCCAGCATTTT. Filled out from reference TRBV3-1 and TRBJ1-5, the complete variable domain reads DTAVSQTPKYLVTQMGNDKSIKCEQNLGHDTMYWYKQDSKKFLKIMFSYNNKELIINETVPNRFSPKSPDKAHLNLHINSLELGDSAVYFCASSWGQGGNQPQHFGDGTRLSIL.

This clonotype was picked up a small number of times. The chain joins TRBV7-3 to TRBJ2-7; D is ambiguous. The ends were cut back, 2 bases at V and 3 bases at J, with 17 bases in the middle. Germline CDR1 is SGHTA and CDR2 is FQGTGA. The CDR3 runs to 16 residues. DNA for the CDR3: TGTGCCAGCAGCTTACACGCGATGGGTTCCTACTACGAGCAGTACTTC. As protein: CASSLHAMGSYYEQYF.

A few counts support this clonotype. This chain links TRBV5-1 with TRBJ2-4; 7 bases are a match to TRBD2. The V gene end was trimmed by 0 bases and the J gene end by 1 base; junction bases not matched to a gene: 10. Germline assignment: CDR1 SGHRS and CDR2 YFSETQ. This CDR3 comprises 18 residues. CDR3 sequence: CASSLDVRGRRAKNIQYF. The CDR3 DNA reads TGCGCCAGCAGCTTGGACGTGCGGGGGAGGAGGGCCAAAAACATTCAGTACTTC.

This clonotype occurred many times. An end of the junction differs from the germline gene, which may be a read error. In nucleotides, the CDR3 is TGTGCTAGCAGTGCCGGGACTAGCGGCACAGATACGCAGTATTTT. Protein: CASSAGTSGTDTQYF. This rearrangement joins TRBV7-7 to TRBJ2-3, with 10 bases aligning to TRBD2. This CDR3 region has 15 residues. CDR1 SSHAT and CDR2 FNYEAQ come from the germline V gene (reference sequence).

This clonotype has ten or more counts. This sequence joins TRBV7-2 and TRBJ2-2, with 7 bases lining up with TRBD2. Losses at the gene ends were 3 bases for V and 7 bases for J; bases not matched to a gene: 11. The CDR3 is made up of 16 amino acids. Germline CDR1 SGHTA, CDR2 FQGNSA. CDR3 DNA sequence: TGTGCCAGCAGCTTTCGTTGGCGGGAGAGGTTCGGGGAGCTGTTTTTT. This encodes CASSFRWRERFGELFF. Full variable domain (missing parts from reference TRBV7-2 and TRBJ2-2): GAGVSQSPSNKVTEKGKDVELRCDPISGHTALYWYRQSLGQGLEFLIYFQGNSAPDKSGLPSDRFSAERTGGSVSTLTIQRTQQEDSAVYLCASSFRWRERFGELFFGEGSRLTVL.

This clonotype was recorded at least ten times. The chain links TRBV5-1 to TRBJ2-7, with 13 bases that match TRBD2. This CDR3 is built from 15 residues. The junction had 2 bases not matched to a gene; V was cut back by 4 bases and J by 1 base. Germline V gene lookup returns CDR1 SGHRS and CDR2 YFSETQ. The DNA of the CDR3 is TGCGCCAGCAGCGCACTAGCGGGAGGGTCCTACGAGCAGTACTTC. This gives the protein CASSALAGGSYEQYF.

The chain is built from TRBV7-3 and TRBJ2-3; perhaps TRBD2 as D (5 bases). This CDR3 has 16 residues. The germline CDR1 and CDR2 sequences are SGHTA and FQGTGA. V lost 5 bases and J lost 0, with 15 bases in between. The CDR3 reads CASSESSSPSTDTQYF. In nucleotides, the CDR3 is TGTGCCAGCAGCGAGTCTAGCAGCCCTAGCACAGATACGCAGTATTTT.

This clonotype was counted many times. The chain links TRBV12-3 or TRBV12-4 to TRBJ1-5; TRBD1 matches 7 bases. This CDR3 comprises 15 residues. V shed 6 bases, J shed 1 base, and the junction held 6 bases outside the gene matches. CDR3 in DNA: TGTGCCAGCAGCGCCACAGGGGACAGCAATCAGCCCCAGCATTTT. As protein: CASSATGDSNQPQHF.

This clonotype has a count of ten or more. The CDR3 spells CASSPGPQNTGELFF. CDR3 DNA sequence: TGTGCCAGCAGCCCGGGCCCCCAGAACACCGGGGAGCTGTTTTTT. This sequence joins TRBV7-3 and TRBJ2-2; D ambiguous. Trimming took off 5 bases at V and 1 base at J, with 11 bases between the two ends. This CDR3 has 15 residues. Germline loops: CDR1 SGHTA, CDR2 FQGTGA.